These 8 T cell receptor beta chains came from one sample sequenced in a study of cytomegalovirus exposure and HLA in healthy donors. 60 Vbeta and 13 Jbeta primers were used in PCR. Profiling relied on immunoSEQ multiplex PCR, and the TCRdb table lists in-frame clones only, not all of them. The table has 150,000 or so clones, roughly 84% seen once. The specimen sequenced was PBMCs. All receptors come from a boy aged 2-15 years in good health and CMV-seronegative.

The rearrangement links TRBV9 to TRBJ1-1; 9 positions match TRBD1. Germline loops: CDR1 SGDLS, CDR2 YYNGEE. This CDR3 spans 13 amino acids. The V segment lost 5 bases and the J segment 1 base; nucleotides outside the gene matches: 0. The CDR3 coding sequence is TGTGCCAGCAGGACAGGGGGGAACACTGAAGCTTTCTTT. Translating it yields CASRTGGNTEAFF.

The rearrangement links TRBV5-4 to TRBJ2-2; 9 positions agree with TRBD1. Germline V gene sequence: CDR1 SGHNT, CDR2 YYREEE (reference sequence). Losses at the gene ends were 4 bases for V and 3 bases for J; bases not matched to a gene: 7. This CDR3 region has 16 residues. CDR3 in DNA: TGTGCCAGCAGCGGGACGACAGGGGGTTACACCGGGGAGCTGTTTTTT. Its translation: CASSGTTGGYTGELFF.

There are a few counts of this clone. The chain is built from TRBV5-1 and TRBJ2-5, with a possible D match to TRBD2 (5 bases). This CDR3 comprises 14 residues. V was clipped by 1 base and J by 1 base, with 8 bases between them. Germline V gene lookup returns CDR1 SGHRS and CDR2 YFSETQ. The DNA of the CDR3 is TGCGCCAGCAGCTTGTTCGCGGGCCAAGAGACCCAGTACTTC. This gives the protein CASSLFAGQETQYF. Together with reference TRBV5-1 and TRBJ2-5, the CDR3 gives the full variable domain: KAGVTQTPRYLIKTRGQQVTLSCSPISGHRSVSWYQQTPGQGLQFLFEYFSETQRNKGNFPGRFSGRQFSNSRSEMNVSTLELGDSALYLCASSLFAGQETQYFGPGTRLLVL.

The rearrangement uses TRBV21-1 and TRBJ1-5. TRBV21-1 is noted as a pseudogene. The CDR3 covers 19 residues. Here the CDR3 DNA reads TGTGCCAGCAGCATAAAAACTTTGGACCGACGCAGGACTGCTCAGCCCCAGCATTTT. It codes for CASSIKTLDRRRTAQPQHF.

V is TRBV4-1 and J is TRBJ2-5; a weak D match, TRBD2 (6 bases). CDR1 and CDR2 from the germline V gene are MGHRA and YSYEKL. The V end lost 2 bases, the J end lost 5 bases, and 9 bases lay between the germline ends. This CDR3 spans 13 amino acids. CDR3 residues: CASSQTGGETQYF. CDR3 nucleotide sequence: TGCGCCAGCAGCCAAACCGGAGGGGAGACCCAGTACTTC.

The V gene is TRBV7-9, the J gene TRBJ2-3; TRBD2 matches 13 bases. The CDR3 extends over 17 amino acids. Germline trimming cut 5 bases from V and 6 bases from J; bases unmatched to any gene: 11. Germline loops: CDR1 SEHNR, CDR2 FQNEAQ (reference sequence). The CDR3 is CASSQFGLAGVGDTQYF. The CDR3 DNA follows: TGTGCCAGCAGCCAATTTGGACTAGCGGGAGTGGGGGATACGCAGTATTTT.

V and J are TRBV29-1 and TRBJ2-5; TRBD2 is a possible D gene (6 bases). The J call may be mistaken, given a closer DNA end match to TRBJ2-7. CDR1 and CDR2 from the germline V gene are SQVTM and ANQGSEA. The CDR3 covers 16 residues. CDR3 amino acids: CSAILGGTVRYYEQYF. CDR3 in DNA: TGCAGCGCGATATTGGGGGGTACGGTAAGGTACTACGAGCAGTACTTC.

This chain links TRBV5-8 with TRBJ1-1; 10 nucleotides match TRBD1. After removal of 4 bases from V and 3 bases from J, the junction contained 12 bases not matched to a gene. CDR1 and CDR2 (germline): SGHTS, YDEGEE. This CDR3 has 17 amino acids. The CDR3 DNA reads as TGTGCCAGCAGCCTGGGACAGGGGATGTACTTAGACACTGAAGCTTTCTTT. This translates into CASSLGQGMYLDTEAFF.